The clone carrying this TCR beta chain occurred many times. The sample comes from a study of T cells in Graves' hyperthyroidism and ophthalmopathy. Looking at the study overall: Blood from the periphery was taken at initial diagnosis, before any treatment.

The V end was cut by 6 bases, the J end by 3 bases, with 6 bases between. The CDR3 length is 11 residues. CDR1 is SGHVS, CDR2 FQNEAQ, per germline. Amplification targeted TCR beta CDR3 regions from RNA transcripts. The HTBI set primed first-round TCR CDR3 RT-PCR. Each CDR3 protein is one row after TCRdb ran MiXCR on the multiplex PCR reads. This sample has 620,000 or so distinct CDR3 sequences, with approximately 15% found just once. The sequenced sample consisted of blood. This TCR was sampled from a woman between 50 and 59 years old with Graves' ophthalmopathy. The chain employs TRBV7-8 and TRBJ2-7; no clear D. CDR3 in DNA: TGTGCCAGCAGAACCCTCTACGAGCAGTACTTC. It is translated as CASRTLYEQYF. Looking up the rest from reference TRBV7-8 and TRBJ2-7 gives the full variable domain: GAGVSQSPRYKVAKRGQDVALRCDPISGHVSLFWYQQALGQGPEFLTYFQNEAQLDKSGLPSDRFFAERPEGSVSTLKIQRTQQEDSAVYLCASRTLYEQYFGPGTRLTVT.